This T cell receptor beta chain originates from a study of CXCR3-negative and CXCR3-positive naive CD8 T cells. The CDR3 has 15 residues. Germline V gene sequence: CDR1 SGDLS, CDR2 YYNGEE. The libraries of TRB cDNA were constructed through 5' RACE using UMI labels. TCRdb processed the 5' RACE reads again and assigns one entry to each CDR3 protein, with no DNA. This sample's table has 100,000 to 150,000 distinct CDR3 sequences. The chain recombines TRBV9 with TRBJ2-5; absent DNA, TCRdb's TRBD1 call cannot be checked. Source material: naive CXCR3- CD8+ T cells from blood. Subset of the sample: CD45RO-CCR7+CD27+CD95- naive CD8+ T cells lacking CXCR3 (TNR3-). The clonotype comes from a human donor in good health. Some clones in this sample may be carry-over from other donors' samples. CDR3: CASSSTGAHRETQYF.